This T cell receptor (beta chain) came from a study of T cell responses to AZD1222 COVID-19 vaccine. Study-wide results and caveats: In the spike-specific TCR repertoire, nearly half reportedly target unmutated variant regions.

Points on this clone: The antigen remains undetermined.

Profiled with immunoSEQ multiplex PCR; TCRdb holds only in-frame clones, not every one. There are about 190,000 clones in the sample; almost 95% occur only once, and 7.5% to 9.5% lies in the top ten. Trimming left V 4 bases short and J 5 bases short, with 25 bases between. Germline CDR1 and CDR2: SGHRS and YFSETQ. The CDR3 is made up of 17 amino acids. The receptor was isolated from an adult in good health. The starting material was peripheral blood, obtained on day 0 of AZD1222 vaccination. This chain links TRBV5-1 with TRBJ2-7; possible D gene TRBD2, 6 bases. The CDR3 loop reads CASSPGGYDGRVDEQYF. The CDR3, as DNA: TGCGCCAGCAGCCCTGGAGGGTATGACGGCAGGGTCGACGAGCAGTACTTC.